Following are 11 T cell receptor beta chains from one sample sequenced in a study of control samples from healthy donors and cancer patients. Profiling relied on immunoSEQ multiplex PCR, and the TCRdb table lists in-frame clones only, not all of them. The table has 95,000 to 150,000 clones, around 87% seen once. Sequencing was done on a sample of blood. The receptors here all came from a man aged 60 to 75 in good health.

The gene calls are TRBV7-8 and TRBJ1-6; 8 bases line up with TRBD1. The CDR3 is made up of 16 amino acids. The V gene end was trimmed by 1 base and the J gene end by 8 bases; junction bases not matched to a gene: 7. The germline CDR1 and CDR2 sequences are SGHVS and FQNEAQ. In DNA, the CDR3 is TGTGCCAGCAGCTTAGGGGCGACAGGGGTATATTCACCCCTCCACTTT. It specifies CASSLGATGVYSPLHF.

This sequence joins TRBV7-3 and TRBJ1-6; D perhaps matches TRBD1 (6 bases). The CDR3 runs to 15 residues. Trimming stripped 1 base from V and 8 bases from J, with 12 bases between. Germline CDR1 is SGHTA and CDR2 is FQGTGA. CDR3 sequence reads: CASSLIGGRDSPLHF. The CDR3 bases are TGTGCCAGCAGCTTAATTGGGGGGCGAGATTCACCCCTCCACTTT.

The genes are TRBV5-1 and TRBJ2-2, with D maybe TRBD1 (6 bases). From germline, CDR1 is SGHRS and CDR2 YFSETQ. The V and J ends lost 0 bases and 4 bases respectively, with 13 bases between them. The CDR3 totals 16 residues. The CDR3 loop is CASSLVGTLGTGELFF. In nucleotides, the CDR3 is TGCGCCAGCAGCTTGGTTGGGACATTAGGCACCGGGGAGCTGTTTTTT.

The J gene is TRBJ1-3, the V gene TRBV9, with TRBD1 matching over 7 bases. J gave up 2 bases and V 4 bases, and 6 bases lay outside the gene matches. Germline CDR1 and CDR2: SGDLS and YYNGEE. The CDR3 is made up of 15 amino acids. The CDR3 loop is CASSPVTGAGNTIYF. CDR3 DNA: TGTGCCAGCAGCCCCGTCACAGGGGCTGGAAACACCATATATTTT.

The V call is TRBV19, the J call TRBJ2-7, with D hard to call. From germline, CDR1 is LNHDA and CDR2 SQIVND (reference sequence). V lost 6 bases, J lost 3 bases, and 9 bases lay in between. The CDR3 spans 12 residues. CDR3 bases: TGTGCCAGTAGCAGAACAGACTACGAGCAGTACTTC. This codes for CASSRTDYEQYF.

The J gene is TRBJ1-2, the V gene TRBV18; TRBD1 agrees at 9 bases. The CDR3 is 14 amino acids. Germline lookup yields CDR1 KGHSH and CDR2 LQKENI. V lost 7 bases, J lost 4 bases, and 7 bases stayed unmatched. This CDR3 reads CASLGTGGSYGYTF. CDR3 coding DNA: TGTGCCAGCTTAGGCACAGGGGGCAGCTATGGCTACACCTTC.

The rearrangement uses TRBV6-2 or TRBV6-3 and TRBJ1-3; D is ambiguous. The CDR3 is 15 amino acids. Trimming pared 6 bases from V and 0 bases from J, leaving 12 bases between. The germline gives CDR1 MNHEY, CDR2 SVGEGT. In nucleotides, the CDR3 is TGTGCCAGCAGCACGCACCTGCTCTCTGGAAACACCATATATTTT. This sequence encodes CASSTHLLSGNTIYF.

The gene calls are TRBV18 and TRBJ1-1; no firm D call. The CDR3 extends over 13 amino acids. Germline lookup yields CDR1 KGHSH and CDR2 LQKENI. Trimming stripped 1 base from V and 6 bases from J, with 9 bases between. CDR3 sequence (DNA): TGTGCCAGCTCACCACAGGGTTACTCTGAAGCTTTCTTT. It encodes CASSPQGYSEAFF.

This clone was seen just once. V usage is TRBV30 and J usage is TRBJ1-5; 9 bases align to TRBD1. Germline V gene sequence: CDR1 GTSNPN, CDR2 SVGIG (reference sequence). Unmatched junction bases numbered 3, after V lost 3 bases and J lost 6 bases. The CDR3 covers 13 residues. The CDR3 nucleotides are TGTGCCTGGAGCCGACAGGGGGGTCAGCCCCAGCATTTT. Its protein is CAWSRQGGQPQHF.

This clone was seen only once. This chain uses TRBV7-2 with TRBJ2-7; 11 bases map to TRBD2. Germline CDR1 SGHTA, CDR2 FQGNSA. The CDR3 is 16 amino acids. V lost 3 bases to trimming and J lost 0 bases; unmatched junction nucleotides: 4. CDR3 coding DNA: TGTGCCAGCAGCTTGGGACTAGCGGAGAGCTCCTACGAGCAGTACTTC. As protein: CASSLGLAESSYEQYF.

J is TRBJ1-1 and V is TRBV19, with a tentative D call TRBD1 (6 bases). V dropped 5 bases and J dropped 4 bases, with 20 bases sitting between them. The CDR3 contains 16 residues. Per the germline V gene, CDR1 is LNHDA and CDR2 is SQIVND (reference sequence). This chain's CDR3 is CASSVLNRAGGTEAFF. CDR3 in DNA: TGTGCCAGTAGTGTATTAAACAGGGCCGGGGGCACTGAAGCTTTCTTT.